Listed below are T cell receptor beta chains from one sample, sequenced in a study of blood T cell repertoires in COVID-19. Using immunoSEQ multiplex PCR, the repertoire was profiled, and TCRdb retains in-frame clones only, with some absent. This table has approximately 200,000 clones, 80% to 90% appearing once. Sequencing used PBMCs or T cells enriched from blood (not recorded which). These receptors were taken from a man between 40 and 49 years old who had recovered from COVID-19. Each CDR3 is given with its conserved first and last residue. Each record gives: clone size, D gene, J gene, V gene, CDR3 protein, CDR3 DNA. D genes are given only for firm matches. Size values are once, few and many counts, or a class for expanded clones, and some rows have none.

>NA|NA|TRBJ1-1|TRBV24-1
CATASDTTNTEAFF
TGTGCCACCGCATCGGACACAACGAACACTGAAGCTTTCTTT
>NA|TRBD2|TRBJ2-4|TRBV25-1
CASSEGGAGGRKKYF
TGTGCCAGCAGTGAAGGAGGAGCGGGAGGCCGGAAAAAGTACTTC
>NA|NA|TRBJ1-2|TRBV2
CASTKEWDGYTF
TGTGCCAGTACTAAGGAATGGGATGGCTACACCTTC
>NA|NA|TRBJ2-5|TRBV19
CASSIRGIPEETQYF
TGTGCCAGTAGTATCCGGGGAATCCCCGAGGAGACCCAGTACTTC
>NA|NA|TRBJ2-6|TRBV24-1
CATSDPKRDFGANVLTF
TGTGCCACCAGTGATCCCAAGAGGGACTTTGGGGCCAACGTCCTGACTTTC
>NA|NA|TRBJ1-5|TRBV7-8
CASSLEPRVEGYQPQHF
TGTGCCAGCAGCTTAGAACCCAGGGTGGAGGGATATCAGCCCCAGCATTTT
>NA|NA|TRBJ1-5|TRBV4-2
CASSQPTDGGQPQHF
TGTGCCAGCAGCCAACCGACAGACGGGGGTCAGCCCCAGCATTTT
>NA|NA|TRBJ2-1|TRBV29-1
CSVANSPQVNEQFF
TGCAGCGTCGCCAATAGTCCCCAAGTCAATGAGCAGTTCTTC
>NA|TRBD1|TRBJ1-1|TRBV5-1
CASSFEGAGSTEAFF
TGCGCCAGCAGTTTCGAGGGGGCGGGTAGTACTGAAGCTTTCTTT
>NA|NA|TRBJ1-5|TRBV4-2
CASSQGTEANQPQHF
TGTGCCAGCAGCCAAGGGACAGAGGCGAATCAGCCCCAGCATTTT
>NA|TRBD2|TRBJ2-7|TRBV28
CAAAGDHYEQYF
TGTGCTGCAGCGGGGGATCACTACGAGCAGTACTTC
>few|TRBD2|TRBJ2-2|TRBV9
CASSAASGRNTGELFF
TGTGCCAGCAGCGCTGCTAGCGGGAGGAACACCGGGGAGCTGTTTTTT
>NA|NA|TRBJ2-2|TRBV6-1
CASSAYGTSNTGELFF
TGTGCCAGCAGTGCCTACGGGACTTCGAACACCGGGGAGCTGTTTTTT
>NA|TRBD1|TRBJ1-4|TRBV3-1/TRBV3-2
CASSQRTGGKLFF
TGTGCCAGCAGCCAACGGACAGGGGGAAAACTGTTTTTT
>few|NA|TRBJ1-5|TRBV18
CASSPQGSNQPQHF
TGTGCCAGCTCACCCCAGGGTAGCAATCAGCCCCAGCATTTT
>NA|TRBD2|TRBJ2-1|TRBV10-3
CAINLGTSDSSGQFF
TGTGCCATCAATCTCGGGACTAGCGACAGCAGCGGGCAGTTCTTC
>NA|NA|TRBJ1-2|TRBV6-5
CASSPGPQGRYGYTF
TGTGCCAGCAGCCCAGGCCCCCAGGGGCGGTATGGCTACACCTTC
>NA|NA|TRBJ1-2|TRBV28
CASSFEGGYGYTF
TGTGCCAGCAGTTTTGAGGGAGGCTATGGCTACACCTTC
>NA|TRBD1|TRBJ1-1|TRBV6-2/TRBV6-3
CASSFHRGLNEAFF
TGTGCCAGCAGTTTCCACAGGGGGCTTAATGAAGCTTTCTTT
>NA|NA|TRBJ1-6|TRBV27
CASRQDYNSPLHF
TGTGCCAGCAGGCAGGATTATAATTCACCCCTCCACTTT
>NA|NA|TRBJ1-5|TRBV19
CASSIVTGGRNQPQHF
TGTGCCAGTAGTATAGTTACGGGAGGACGCAATCAGCCCCAGCATTTT
>few|TRBD1|TRBJ1-1|TRBV12-3/TRBV12-4
CATIGTVGTEAFF
TGTGCCACCATCGGGACAGTCGGCACTGAAGCTTTCTTT
>once|NA|TRBJ1-2|TRBV18
CASSPDPSTEGYTF
TGTGCCAGCTCACCTGACCCCAGTACGGAGGGCTACACCTTC
>NA|NA|TRBJ1-3|TRBV19
CASSPTDSSGNTIYF
TGTGCCAGTAGCCCGACAGACTCCTCTGGAAACACCATATATTTT
>NA|NA|TRBJ1-4|TRBV28
CASSLSRLRFF
TGTGCCAGCAGTTTATCCAGGTTACGGTTTTTT
>NA|NA|TRBJ1-4|TRBV4-1
CASSQKTEINEKLFF
TGCGCCAGCAGCCAAAAGACAGAAATTAATGAAAAACTGTTTTTT
>few|TRBD1|TRBJ2-7|TRBV7-9
CASSSGQGGYEQYF
TGTGCCAGCAGCTCGGGACAGGGGGGCTACGAGCAGTACTTC
>NA|NA|TRBJ1-1|TRBV27
CASSLTGKVTEAFF
TGTGCCAGCAGTCTTACAGGGAAGGTCACTGAAGCTTTCTTT
>NA|NA|TRBJ2-2|TRBV12-3/TRBV12-4
CASSLQGTGELFF
TGTGCCAGCAGTTTACAGGGCACCGGGGAGCTGTTTTTT
>NA|TRBD2|TRBJ2-2|TRBV28
CASSLLFSGRDTGELFF
TGTGCCAGCAGTTTATTGTTTAGCGGGAGGGACACCGGGGAGCTGTTTTTT